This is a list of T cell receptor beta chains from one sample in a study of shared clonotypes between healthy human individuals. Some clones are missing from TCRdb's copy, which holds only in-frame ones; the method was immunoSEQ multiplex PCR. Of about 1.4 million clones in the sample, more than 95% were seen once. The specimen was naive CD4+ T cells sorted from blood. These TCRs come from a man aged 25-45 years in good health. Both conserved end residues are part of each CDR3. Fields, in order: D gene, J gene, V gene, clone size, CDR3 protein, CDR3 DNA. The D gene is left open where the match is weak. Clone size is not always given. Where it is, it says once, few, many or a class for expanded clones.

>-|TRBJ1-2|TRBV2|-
CARGGPGPGGYGYTF
TGTGCCAGGGGGGGACCGGGCCCTGGGGGATATGGCTACACCTTC
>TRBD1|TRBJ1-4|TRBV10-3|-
CAISESSGGPTNEKLFF
TGTGCCATCAGTGAGTCTTCAGGGGGCCCAACTAATGAAAAACTGTTTTTT
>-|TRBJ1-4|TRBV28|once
CASRTAGRNEKLFF
TGTGCCAGCAGGACGGCAGGAAGAAATGAAAAACTGTTTTTT
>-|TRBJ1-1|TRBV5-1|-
CASSLDRATNTEAFF
TGCGCCAGCAGCTTGGACAGGGCGACGAACACTGAAGCTTTCTTT
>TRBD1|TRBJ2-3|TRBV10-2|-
CASSELTGVPDTQYF
TGCGCCAGCAGTGAGTTAACAGGGGTCCCAGATACGCAGTATTTT
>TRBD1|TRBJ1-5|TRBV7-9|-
CASSRWDQGDSNQPQHF
TGTGCCAGCAGCCGTTGGGATCAGGGGGATAGCAATCAGCCCCAGCATTTT
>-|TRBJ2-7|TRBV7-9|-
CASSGVGNEQYF
TGTGCCAGCAGCGGGGTAGGGAACGAGCAGTACTTC
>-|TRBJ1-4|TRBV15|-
CATSEDPGFKEKLFF
TGTGCCACCAGCGAAGACCCGGGGTTCAAGGAAAAACTGTTTTTT
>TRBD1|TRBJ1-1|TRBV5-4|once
CASSDPGTGRVRAFF
TGTGCCAGCAGCGACCCCGGGACAGGGAGGGTCCGGGCTTTCTTT
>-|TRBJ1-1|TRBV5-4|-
CASSPGALNTEAFF
TGTGCCAGCAGCCCCGGGGCATTGAACACTGAAGCTTTCTTT
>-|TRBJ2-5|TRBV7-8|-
CASTRQQETQYF
TGTGCCAGCACACGACAGCAAGAGACCCAGTACTTC
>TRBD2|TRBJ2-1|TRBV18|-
CASSPGLAGAKAEQFF
TGTGCCAGCTCGCCAGGACTAGCGGGAGCCAAAGCTGAGCAGTTCTTC
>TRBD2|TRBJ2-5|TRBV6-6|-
CASSYRAGGPETQYF
TGTGCCAGCAGTTACAGGGCGGGAGGGCCGGAGACCCAGTACTTC
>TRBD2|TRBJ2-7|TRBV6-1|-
CASREAGPGYEQYF
TGTGCCAGCAGGGAAGCGGGACCCGGCTACGAGCAGTACTTC
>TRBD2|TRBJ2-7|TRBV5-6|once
CASSALLAGYEQYF
TGTGCCAGCAGCGCCTTACTAGCGGGCTACGAGCAGTACTTC
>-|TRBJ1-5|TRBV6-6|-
CASSGAGLTQHF
TGTGCCAGCAGTGGAGCGGGTCTGACCCAGCATTTT
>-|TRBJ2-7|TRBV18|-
CASSPLEAYEQYF
TGTGCCAGCTCACCTTTGGAGGCCTACGAGCAGTACTTC
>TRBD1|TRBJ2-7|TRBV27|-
CASSFQGGTGTYEQYF
TGTGCCAGCAGTTTTCAGGGCGGGACAGGGACCTACGAGCAGTACTTC
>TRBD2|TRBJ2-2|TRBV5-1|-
CASSLRLAGVTGELFF
TGCGCCAGCAGCTTGCGACTAGCGGGAGTCACCGGGGAGCTGTTTTTT
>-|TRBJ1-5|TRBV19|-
CATATQGSYQPQHF
TGTGCCACCGCGACTCAGGGTTCGTATCAGCCCCAGCATTTT
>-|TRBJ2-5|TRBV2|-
CASSGIRGGGETQYF
TGTGCCAGCAGCGGGATCCGTGGCGGTGGGGAGACCCAGTACTTC
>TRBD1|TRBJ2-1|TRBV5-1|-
CASRRKTGAGNNEQFF
TGCGCCAGCAGAAGAAAGACAGGGGCTGGGAACAATGAGCAGTTCTTC
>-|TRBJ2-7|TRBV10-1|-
CASSGLQKSYEQYF
TGCGCCAGCAGTGGTCTACAGAAAAGCTACGAGCAGTACTTC
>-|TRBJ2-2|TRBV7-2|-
CASNPGPHTGELFF
TGTGCCAGCAATCCAGGGCCACACACCGGGGAGCTGTTTTTT
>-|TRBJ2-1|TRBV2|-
CAINSPPYNEQFF
TGTGCCATCAACTCGCCTCCCTACAATGAGCAGTTCTTC
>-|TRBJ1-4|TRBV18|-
CASSPQQSNEKLFF
TGTGCCAGCTCACCTCAACAGTCTAATGAAAAACTGTTTTTT
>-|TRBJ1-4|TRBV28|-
CASSARVSNEKLFF
TGTGCCAGCAGTGCCAGGGTGTCTAATGAAAAACTGTTTTTT
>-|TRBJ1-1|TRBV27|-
CASSGDTVNTEAFF
TGTGCCAGCAGTGGGGACACAGTGAACACTGAAGCTTTCTTT
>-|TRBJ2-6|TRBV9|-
CASSVDPAGANVLTF
TGTGCCAGCAGCGTAGACCCCGCTGGGGCCAACGTCCTGACTTTC
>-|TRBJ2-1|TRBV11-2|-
CASSRFLQSSSYNEQFF
TGTGCCAGCAGCCGTTTTTTACAGTCAAGCTCCTACAATGAGCAGTTCTTC
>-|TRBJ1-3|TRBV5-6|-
CASSFLRDFGNTIYF
TGTGCCAGCAGCTTTCTACGGGATTTTGGAAACACCATATATTTT
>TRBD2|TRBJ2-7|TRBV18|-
CASSPLAGGEYEQYF
TGTGCCAGCTCACCTCTAGCGGGAGGGGAATACGAGCAGTACTTC
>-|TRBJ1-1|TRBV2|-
CASSFNSEAFF
TGTGCCAGCAGTTTTAATTCGGAAGCTTTCTTT
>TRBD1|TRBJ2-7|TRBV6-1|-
CASSENPGTGVYEQYF
TGTGCCAGCAGTGAGAACCCCGGGACAGGGGTGTACGAGCAGTACTTC
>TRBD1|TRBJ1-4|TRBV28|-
CASSLLGQGAFEKLFF
TGTGCCAGCAGTTTGTTGGGACAGGGGGCTTTTGAAAAACTGTTTTTT
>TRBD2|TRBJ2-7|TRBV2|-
CASRLTSATYEQYF
TGTGCCAGCAGACTGACTAGCGCAACCTACGAGCAGTACTTC
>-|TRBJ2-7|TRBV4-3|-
CASSQSTRGIGQYF
TGCGCCAGCAGCCAAAGTACGCGGGGAATAGGGCAGTACTTC
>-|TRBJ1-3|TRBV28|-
CASSLGAFSGNTIYF
TGTGCCAGCAGTTTAGGGGCCTTCTCTGGAAACACCATATATTTT
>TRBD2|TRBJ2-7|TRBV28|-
CASSRLAGEQYF
TGTGCCAGCAGTCGGCTAGCGGGCGAGCAGTACTTC
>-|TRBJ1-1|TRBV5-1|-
CASSLGWSGTEAFF
TGCGCCAGCAGCTTGGGTTGGAGTGGAACTGAAGCTTTCTTT
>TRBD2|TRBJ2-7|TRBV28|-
CASRRLAGAYEQYF
TGTGCCAGTCGTCGGCTAGCGGGAGCCTACGAGCAGTACTTC
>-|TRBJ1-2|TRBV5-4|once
CASSGGFGGRMNGYTF
TGTGCCAGCAGCGGGGGATTTGGGGGAAGAATGAATGGCTACACCTTC
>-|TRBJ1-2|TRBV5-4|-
CASSLDGGQYGYTF
TGTGCCAGCAGCTTGGACGGAGGCCAATATGGCTACACCTTC
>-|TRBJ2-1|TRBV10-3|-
CAIKEHLLGVQNRDNEQFF
TGTGCCATCAAAGAACACCTTCTGGGGGTACAAAATCGCGACAATGAGCAGTTCTTC
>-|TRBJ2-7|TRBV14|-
CASSQADGSYEQYF
TGTGCCAGCAGCCAAGCGGACGGCTCCTACGAGCAGTACTTC
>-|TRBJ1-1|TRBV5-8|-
CASSFRGNPVLNTEAFF
TGTGCCAGCAGCTTTAGAGGGAATCCCGTGTTGAACACTGAAGCTTTCTTT
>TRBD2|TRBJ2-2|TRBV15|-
CATGGTSGNPRPGELFF
TGTGCCACCGGTGGGACTAGCGGGAACCCGAGGCCCGGGGAGCTGTTTTTT
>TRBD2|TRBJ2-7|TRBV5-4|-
CASSKLAGGPYEQYF
TGTGCCAGCAGCAAGCTAGCGGGAGGGCCCTACGAGCAGTACTTC
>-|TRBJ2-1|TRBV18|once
CASSPPNRVSYNEQFF
TGTGCCAGCTCACCACCAAACCGCGTCTCCTACAATGAGCAGTTCTTC